This is a list of T cell receptor beta chains from one sample in a study of shared clonotypes between healthy human individuals. Data came from immunoSEQ multiplex PCR; TCRdb stores just in-frame clones and leaves some out. The table includes 800,000 to 950,000 clones, around 96% detected once. Sequenced: naive CD8+ T cells sorted from blood. The receptors derive from a man aged 25-40 years in good health. Each CDR3 is given with its conserved first and last residue.

j_call,v_call,cdr3_aa
TRBJ1-1,TRBV18,CASSRDSGQPDTEAFF
TRBJ2-7,TRBV28,CASRLPLWQGAGAYEQYF
TRBJ2-1,TRBV19,CASSHQTGANEQFF
TRBJ2-5,TRBV11-2,CASSPSAAGLQETQYF
TRBJ1-2,TRBV6-5,CASSYRRDGYGYTF
TRBJ1-4,TRBV7-9,CASSLAESWGEKLFF
TRBJ2-2,TRBV7-9,CASSPPGQVTNTGELFF
TRBJ2-2,TRBV15,CATRSGWNTGELFF
TRBJ2-3,TRBV6-5,CASSYIGGSDTQYF
TRBJ1-2,TRBV7-9,CASGRTGPGYTF
TRBJ1-1,TRBV28,CASRDSLNTEAFF
TRBJ1-1,TRBV2,CASSELHTEAFF
TRBJ2-7,TRBV29-1,CSAVPSGVYEQYF
TRBJ2-1,TRBV29-1,CSVETTAYNEQFF